The 14 T cell receptor beta chains below all came from one sample that was sequenced in a study of T cell changes during pregnancy in multiple sclerosis. Method: immunoSEQ multiplex PCR; TCRdb's copy keeps in-frame clones and lacks some. Counted here are about 60,000 clones, about 92% occurring once; the ten biggest clones make up around 1.7%. Source: peripheral blood, taken after pregnancy. The source is a female donor with multiple sclerosis, enrolled in a pregnancy study.

The V gene is TRBV7-9, the J gene TRBJ2-7; 9 nucleotides agree with TRBD1. CDR1 and CDR2 from the germline V gene are SEHNR and FQNEAQ (reference sequence). V shed 8 bases, J shed 0 bases, and the junction held 5 bases outside the gene matches. The length of the CDR3 is 14 residues. For the CDR3, the DNA is TGTGCCAGCTCCGGACAGGGGCTCTCCTACGAGCAGTACTTC. Its protein is CASSGQGLSYEQYF.

This chain joins TRBV5-1 and TRBJ2-2; 7 nucleotides agree with TRBD2. The V and J ends lost 0 bases and 12 bases, in that order; junction bases with no gene match: 20. From germline, CDR1 is SGHRS and CDR2 YFSETQ. The CDR3 sequence is 18 residues long. The CDR3 is CASSLVGAAGRAQEKLFF. Written as DNA, the CDR3 is TGCGCCAGCAGCTTGGTCGGGGCAGCGGGACGTGCTCAGGAGAAGCTGTTTTTT.

The chain combines TRBV7-9 with TRBJ2-2, with D possibly being TRBD1 (5 bases). Germline CDR1 SEHNR, CDR2 FQNEAQ (reference sequence). V dropped 8 bases and J dropped 2 bases, with 12 bases sitting between them. The CDR3 length is 14 residues. The CDR3 sequence is CASQGGGNTGELFF. The CDR3 nucleotides read TGTGCCAGCCAGGGCGGCGGTAACACCGGGGAGCTGTTTTTT.

This clone occurred a few times. This chain uses TRBV19 with TRBJ1-4; D remains unclear. Germline V CDR1 and CDR2: LNHDA, SQIVND (reference sequence). Trimming removed 6 bases from V and 7 bases from J, with 9 bases in between. This CDR3 is 12 amino acids long. CDR3 nucleotides: TGTGCCAGTAGAGGAGGGTTTGAAAAACTGTTTTTT. This encodes CASRGGFEKLFF.

In this sample, this clone turned up a few times. V gene TRBV2 combines with J gene TRBJ2-1; 13 bases map to TRBD2. CDR3 length: 20 residues. Germline V gives CDR1 SNHLY, CDR2 FYNNEI. V was clipped by 6 bases and J by 4 bases; unmatched bases: 18. CDR3 sequence (DNA): TGTGCCAGCAGACCATCGACTAGCGGGAGGAAGATTTTATGGTACAATGAGCAGTTCTTC. Protein: CASRPSTSGRKILWYNEQFF. Full variable domain (missing parts from reference TRBV2 and TRBJ2-1): EPEVTQTPSHQVTQMGQEVILRCVPISNHLYFYWYRQILGQKVEFLVSFYNNEISEKSEIFDDQFSVERPDGSNFTLKIRSTKLEDSAMYFCASRPSTSGRKILWYNEQFFGPGTRLTVL.

The chain uses TRBV25-1 and TRBJ2-2; D gene unclear. Germline-derived CDR1 and CDR2 are MGHDK and SYGVNS. CDR3 length: 12 residues. V was shortened by 3 bases and J by 7 bases, with 6 bases between the two germline ends. The chain's CDR3 is CASSDNSGELFF. The CDR3 coding sequence is TGTGCCAGCAGTGATAATAGCGGGGAGCTGTTTTTT. The complete variable domain, with remaining parts taken from reference TRBV25-1 and TRBJ2-2, reads EADIYQTPRYLVIGTGKKITLECSQTMGHDKMYWYQQDPGMELHLIHYSYGVNSTEKGDLSSESTVSRIRTEHFPLTLESARPSHTSQYLCASSDNSGELFFGEGSRLTVL.

This sequence joins TRBV7-2 and TRBJ2-1; 10 nucleotides agree with TRBD2. V trimming: 5 bases; J trimming: 12 bases; junction bases outside the gene matches: 10. In germline, CDR1 is SGHTA, CDR2 FQGNSA. CDR3 length: 14 amino acids. The CDR3: CASSRYLAGVGQFF. The CDR3 bases are TGTGCCAGCAGCCGATACCTAGCGGGAGTTGGGCAGTTCTTC.

The rearrangement joins TRBV9 to TRBJ1-5; 8 bases are a match to TRBD1. Trimming cost V 2 bases and J 0 bases; bases outside gene matches: 4. Germline V gives CDR1 SGDLS, CDR2 YYNGEE. The CDR3 runs to 16 residues. Here the CDR3 reads CASSVDRGLSNQPQHF. The CDR3 region has the DNA TGTGCCAGCAGCGTCGACAGGGGCCTTAGCAATCAGCCCCAGCATTTT.

This chain joins TRBV5-1 and TRBJ1-1; D is possibly TRBD1 (6 bases). Between the trimmed V and J ends, which lost 3 bases and 8 bases, there was a span of 20 bases. The CDR3 runs to 15 residues. Germline V gene sequence: CDR1 SGHRS, CDR2 YFSETQ. The CDR3 DNA follows: TGCGCCAGCAGCTCCTCAGGGGAGATATCTTCGGAAGCTTTCTTT. As protein: CASSSSGEISSEAFF.

The V call is TRBV7-2, the J call TRBJ2-3, with D hard to call. This CDR3 is built from 12 residues. Germline CDR1 and CDR2: SGHTA and FQGNSA. Trimming took 5 bases from V and 6 from J, leaving 9 bases between them. The CDR3 is CASSPDLDTQYF. As DNA, the CDR3 is TGTGCCAGCAGCCCCGACTTGGATACGCAGTATTTT.

This clone was picked up one time. The V gene is TRBV2, the J gene TRBJ2-2; 9 bases are a match to TRBD2. The CDR3 contains 15 residues. Unmatched junction bases numbered 2, after V lost 0 bases and J lost 6 bases. The germline V gene has CDR1 SNHLY and CDR2 FYNNEI. The chain's CDR3 is CASSEARTSAGELFF. The CDR3 DNA reads TGTGCCAGCAGTGAAGCGAGGACTAGCGCCGGGGAGCTGTTTTTT.

The table lists this clone with a count of one. The chain combines TRBV6-1 with TRBJ1-2; D is perhaps TRBD1 (6 bases). Germline-derived CDR1 and CDR2 are MNHNS and SASEGT. V was trimmed by 5 bases and J by 5 bases, leaving 18 bases between them. The CDR3 totals 15 residues. The CDR3 is CASSPPDSLLYGYTF. CDR3 coding DNA: TGTGCCAGCAGTCCCCCGGACAGTCTACTTTATGGCTACACCTTC.

The V gene is TRBV5-1, the J gene TRBJ2-7; 7 bases are shared with TRBD2. Germline CDR1 reads SGHRS; CDR2 reads YFSETQ. The trim removed 4 bases at V and 3 bases at J, leaving 1 base unmatched. The CDR3 consists of 12 residues. The CDR3 is CASSPGGYEQYF. The CDR3 DNA reads TGCGCCAGCAGCCCGGGAGGCTACGAGCAGTACTTC.

Only one count was recorded for this clone. The rearrangement joins TRBV5-6 to TRBJ2-7, with 10 bases matching TRBD2. The CDR3 contains 15 residues. Germline V gives CDR1 SGHDT, CDR2 YYEEEE. V was clipped by 0 bases and J by 2 bases; unmatched bases: 2. The CDR3 DNA reads as TGTGCCAGCAGCTTGGGGCTAGCGGGAGCCTACGAGCAGTACTTC. This translates into CASSLGLAGAYEQYF.